The next 28 T cell receptor beta chains were all read from a single sample in a study of vaccination and CD4 T cells after COVID-19. These receptors lack a known antigen. An Oncomine TCR Beta short-read assay was used to sequence the DNA from cultured CD4+ T cells. MiXCR, applied by TCRdb to the PCR reads, yields one record per CDR3 protein. The sample yields several thousand distinct CDR3 sequences, around three fifths seen once. Treatment indicated: approximately 11-day PBMC culture with coronavirus spike peptide pools or control peptides (ViraFEST assay). Sequenced sample: CD4+ T cells from blood, cultured in vitro. The receptors shown here come from a human donor who had recovered from COVID-19.

V and J are TRBV19 and TRBJ1-5, with 8 bases aligning to TRBD1. Unmatched junction bases numbered 10, after V lost 2 bases and J lost 7 bases. CDR3 size: 16 residues. Germline V gene sequence: CDR1 LNHDA, CDR2 SQIVND (reference sequence). In DNA form, the CDR3 reads TGTGCCAGTAGTATAAGACGACAGGGGACTGGGCAGCCCCAGCATTTT. Protein product: CASSIRRQGTGQPQHF.

This chain connects TRBV10-1 to TRBJ1-2; D unresolved. CDR1 and CDR2 from the germline V gene are WNHNN and SYGVQD (reference sequence). V was pared by 8 bases and J by 3 bases, with 16 bases between. This CDR3 has 14 residues. The CDR3 loop is CASPLNAGDYGYTF. CDR3 DNA: TGCGCCAGCCCACTGAACGCCGGGGACTATGGCTACACCTTC.

The CDR3 here is CASSRTGTGMYEQYF. The DNA of the CDR3 is TGTGCCAGCAGTAGGACCGGGACAGGGATGTACGAGCAGTACTTC. This chain connects TRBV6-1 to TRBJ2-7; 9 bases are a match to TRBD1. This CDR3 comprises 15 residues. V shed 5 bases and J 4 bases; nucleotides not matched to a gene: 9. Germline V gene sequence: CDR1 MNHNS, CDR2 SASEGT.

The chain is built from TRBV12-3 or TRBV12-4 and TRBJ2-5; 7 bases fit TRBD1. With 7 bases clipped from V and 1 base from J, the junction kept 6 bases outside the gene matches. This CDR3 has 14 residues. CDR3 coding DNA: TGTGCCAGCAAATTAGGGACAGCCCAAGAGACCCAGTACTTC. The encoded protein is CASKLGTAQETQYF.

V gene TRBV20-1 combines with J gene TRBJ1-6; D is perhaps TRBD1 (5 bases). The germline V gene encodes CDR1 DFQATT and CDR2 SNEGSKA (reference sequence). The CDR3 length is 12 residues. Trimming removed 4 bases at V and 6 bases at J, with 7 bases between. CDR3 coding DNA: TGCAGTGCTATTGGGGGTAATTCACCCCTCCACTTT. As protein: CSAIGGNSPLHF.

The table lists this clonotype with a few counts. The J gene is TRBJ1-3, the V gene TRBV11-3, with D maybe TRBD1 (5 bases). V lost 5 bases and J 3 bases, leaving 11 bases between the germline ends. The germline gives CDR1 SGHNT, CDR2 YENEEA. This CDR3 has 14 amino acids. CDR3: CASSHRGSGNTIYF. The CDR3 DNA reads as TGTGCCAGCAGCCATCGGGGCAGTGGAAACACCATATATTTT.

The chain combines TRBV6-1 with TRBJ2-5; D may match TRBD1 or TRBD2 (6 bases each). The V gene lost 7 bases and the J gene lost 1 base, with 13 bases spanning the gap. Germline CDR1 MNHNS, CDR2 SASEGT. The CDR3 contains 14 residues. The chain's CDR3 is CASKRAGAQETQYF. The CDR3, as DNA: TGTGCCAGCAAGCGGGCAGGGGCCCAAGAGACCCAGTACTTC.

This sequence joins TRBV7-9 and TRBJ2-3; 7 positions agree with TRBD1. This CDR3 has 14 residues. Germline V lookup: CDR1 SEHNR, CDR2 FQNEAQ (reference sequence). V gave up 6 bases and J gave up 4 bases; unmatched junction bases: 7. The CDR3 loop reads CASRLTGSPDTQYF. Written as DNA, the CDR3 is TGTGCCAGCAGACTGACAGGGTCCCCAGATACGCAGTATTTT.

The gene calls are TRBV5-6 and TRBJ2-7; possibly TRBD1 for D (5 bases). CDR3 length: 14 residues. Germline V gives CDR1 SGHDT, CDR2 YYEEEE. The germline V and J ends were trimmed by 0 bases and 1 base, with 8 bases remaining between them. CDR3 sequence reads: CASSLDDRSYEQYF. CDR3 DNA: TGTGCCAGCAGCTTGGACGACAGATCCTACGAGCAGTACTTC.

The gene calls are TRBV6-1 and TRBJ1-5; D remains unclear. The V gene's germline CDR1 is MNHNS and CDR2 SASEGT. The CDR3 contains 15 residues. V was clipped by 6 bases and J by 0 bases, with 12 bases between them. CDR3 coding DNA: TGTGCCAGCAGAGCGGACGGATATAGCAATCAGCCCCAGCATTTT. Residues: CASRADGYSNQPQHF.

The chain is built from TRBV21-1 and TRBJ2-7; the table's D call, TRBD1, was not checked against the DNA. TRBV21-1 has pseudogene status. This CDR3 is built from 17 residues. The CDR3 region has the DNA TGTGCCAGCAGCAAAAAGGGGCCGGCAGGGGGTTCCTACGAGCAGTACTTC. This gives the protein CASSKKGPAGGSYEQYF.

The chain uses TRBV6-4 and TRBJ1-1, with D uncertain. Germline-derived CDR1 and CDR2 are MRHNA and SNTAGT. CDR3 size: 13 residues. V lost 5 bases to trimming and J lost 1 base, with 8 bases between them. The CDR3: CASSTNTNTEAFF. CDR3 nucleotide sequence: TGTGCCAGCAGTACCAACACGAACACTGAAGCTTTCTTT.

The chain employs TRBV5-1 and TRBJ1-2; D gene unclear. Germline loops: CDR1 SGHRS, CDR2 YFSETQ. The V end lost 7 bases, the J end lost 4 bases, and 14 bases lay between the germline ends. The CDR3 is made up of 13 amino acids. The CDR3 reads CASPGRERYGYTF. CDR3 bases: TGCGCCAGCCCCGGACGCGAGCGCTATGGCTACACCTTC.

The V and J genes are TRBV15 and TRBJ2-3; D possibly corresponds to TRBD2 (6 bases). V dropped 8 bases and J dropped 1 base, with 16 bases sitting between them. The length of the CDR3 is 15 residues. Germline values: CDR1 LNHNV, CDR2 YYDKDF (reference sequence). CDR3 coding DNA: TGTGCCACCTGGAGGGCAGGCTCTCGCACAGATACGCAGTATTTT. Translating it yields CATWRAGSRTDTQYF.

V is TRBV7-8 and J is TRBJ1-5; D is unresolved. The ends were cut back, 5 bases at V and 3 bases at J, with 11 bases in the middle. Germline V gene data show CDR1 as SGHVS and CDR2 as FQNEAQ. The CDR3 is 14 residues long. The CDR3 DNA follows: TGTGCCAGCAGCCTGGGGTCCATCAATCAGCCCCAGCATTTT. Protein sequence: CASSLGSINQPQHF.

The V call is TRBV29-1, the J call TRBJ1-2; maybe TRBD1 (5 bases). The CDR3 totals 14 residues. From germline, CDR1 is SQVTM and CDR2 ANQGSEA. V gave up 3 bases and J gave up 3 bases, with 14 bases separating them. CDR3 in DNA: TGCAGCGTTGACCCCAGGGAGGATGACTATGGCTACACCTTC. Translating gives CSVDPREDDYGYTF.

This clonotype is judged medium-sized. The V gene is TRBV6-1, the J gene TRBJ1-1; 9 positions agree with TRBD1. This CDR3 contains 14 residues. The V gene end was trimmed by 7 bases and the J gene end by 2 bases; junction bases not matched to a gene: 5. Germline lookup yields CDR1 MNHNS and CDR2 SASEGT. The CDR3 reads CASTGQGKNTEAFF. As DNA, the CDR3 is TGTGCCAGCACCGGACAGGGGAAAAACACTGAAGCTTTCTTT.

The CDR3 region has the DNA TGTGCCAGCAGCGCTTCCCCAGGGGGCGGCTACACCTTC. Its protein is CASSASPGGGYTF. This sequence joins TRBV7-6 and TRBJ1-2; 8 nucleotides align to TRBD1. Trimming removed 5 bases from V and 8 bases from J; junction bases left unmatched: 7. CDR3 length equals 13 residues. Per the germline V gene, CDR1 is SGHVS and CDR2 is FNYEAQ.

This clonotype was counted only a few times. The chain is built from TRBV7-2 and TRBJ1-1; tentative D call: TRBD1 (6 bases). CDR1 SGHTA and CDR2 FQGNSA come from the germline V gene. V was shortened by 5 bases and J by 5 bases, with 18 bases between the two germline ends. CDR3 size: 15 residues. CDR3 residues: CASSRRPGGLTEAFF. DNA for the CDR3: TGTGCCAGCAGCCGAAGGCCTGGGGGCTTGACTGAAGCTTTCTTT.

This chain joins TRBV20-1 and TRBJ2-7; the D gene is possibly TRBD2 (6 bases). CDR3 length: 14 residues. Trimming cost V 3 bases and J 0 bases, with 12 bases left between them. Germline-derived CDR1 and CDR2 are DFQATT and SNEGSKA (reference sequence). CDR3 in DNA: TGCAGTGCTAGGCCGACTAGGGGCTCCTACGAGCAGTACTTC. It yields the protein CSARPTRGSYEQYF.

The rearrangement joins TRBV10-2 to TRBJ1-2, with D possibly matching TRBD1 (5 bases). Germline V lookup: CDR1 WSHSY, CDR2 SAAADI. The CDR3 totals 13 residues. Trimming pared 4 bases from V and 6 bases from J, leaving 12 bases between. This chain's CDR3 is CASSGGRAHGYTF. The CDR3 DNA reads as TGCGCCAGCAGTGGAGGCAGGGCCCATGGCTACACCTTC.

V is TRBV6-1 and J is TRBJ1-5, with 10 bases lining up with TRBD1. The CDR3 totals 17 residues. Germline CDR1 reads MNHNS; CDR2 reads SASEGT. V lost 5 bases and J lost 4; bases outside the gene matches: 11. The chain's CDR3 is CASSTGLGQGSNQPQHF. The CDR3 region has the DNA TGTGCCAGCAGTACAGGCTTGGGACAGGGGTCGAATCAGCCCCAGCATTTT.

This clonotype was seen a few times. The chain carries TRBV7-6 and TRBJ2-2; D remains unclear. From germline, CDR1 is SGHVS and CDR2 FNYEAQ. Deletions cut 1 base from V and 4 bases from J, with 7 bases between. The CDR3 covers 14 residues. The CDR3 loop is CASSLDFVTGELFF. As DNA, the CDR3 is TGTGCCAGCAGCTTAGATTTCGTCACCGGGGAGCTGTTTTTT. Using reference TRBV7-6 and TRBJ2-2 for the parts outside the CDR3, the full variable domain is GAGVSQSPRYKVTKRGQDVALRCDPISGHVSLYWYRQALGQGPEFLTYFNYEAQQDKSGLPNDRFSAERPEGSISTLTIQRTEQRDSAMYRCASSLDFVTGELFFGEGSRLTVL.

The chain is built from TRBV27 and TRBJ1-2, with D maybe TRBD1 (6 bases). There are 15 residues in the CDR3. With 5 bases removed from V and 7 bases from J, the gap between germline ends came to 20 bases. Germline CDR1 MNHEY, CDR2 SMNVEV (reference sequence). CDR3 sequence: CASSPMNQGRSGYTF. CDR3 bases: TGTGCCAGCAGTCCTATGAATCAGGGGAGGTCTGGCTACACCTTC.

This clonotype was counted a few times. The chain recombines TRBV7-3 with TRBJ2-6; 7 bases line up with TRBD1. This CDR3 has 17 residues. J lost 1 base, V lost 5 bases, and 8 bases had no gene match. CDR1 is SGHTA, CDR2 FQGTGA, per germline. The CDR3 region is CASSATGYGSGANVLTF. DNA for the CDR3: TGTGCCAGCAGCGCGACAGGGTATGGGTCTGGGGCCAACGTCCTGACTTTC.

The V gene is TRBV6-2 or TRBV6-3, the J gene TRBJ2-7, with 8 bases that match TRBD1. Germline loops: CDR1 MNHEY, CDR2 SVGEGT. V dropped 0 bases and J dropped 2; count of bases not matched to a gene: 3. CDR3 length equals 15 residues. As DNA, the CDR3 is TGTGCCAGCAGTTACTCCGGACAGGGTCCCTACGAGCAGTACTTC. Translating it yields CASSYSGQGPYEQYF.

The chain carries TRBV12-3 or TRBV12-4 and TRBJ1-2; D gene uncertain. This CDR3 has 13 residues. Trimming pared 2 bases from V and 8 bases from J, leaving 12 bases between. The CDR3 nucleotides read TGTGCCAGCAGTTTAAACGGAGCCACCGGCTACACCTTC. Its protein product is CASSLNGATGYTF.

The V and J genes are TRBV24-1 and TRBJ2-7, with TRBD2 identical over 7 bases. Judging by the DNA end, TRBJ2-5 fits better; the J call may be wrong. This CDR3 has 12 amino acids. Germline V lookup: CDR1 KGHDR, CDR2 SFDVKD. Written as DNA, the CDR3 is TGTGCCACACAATCGGGGGGAGAGACCCAGTACTTC. Its translation: CATQSGGETQYF.